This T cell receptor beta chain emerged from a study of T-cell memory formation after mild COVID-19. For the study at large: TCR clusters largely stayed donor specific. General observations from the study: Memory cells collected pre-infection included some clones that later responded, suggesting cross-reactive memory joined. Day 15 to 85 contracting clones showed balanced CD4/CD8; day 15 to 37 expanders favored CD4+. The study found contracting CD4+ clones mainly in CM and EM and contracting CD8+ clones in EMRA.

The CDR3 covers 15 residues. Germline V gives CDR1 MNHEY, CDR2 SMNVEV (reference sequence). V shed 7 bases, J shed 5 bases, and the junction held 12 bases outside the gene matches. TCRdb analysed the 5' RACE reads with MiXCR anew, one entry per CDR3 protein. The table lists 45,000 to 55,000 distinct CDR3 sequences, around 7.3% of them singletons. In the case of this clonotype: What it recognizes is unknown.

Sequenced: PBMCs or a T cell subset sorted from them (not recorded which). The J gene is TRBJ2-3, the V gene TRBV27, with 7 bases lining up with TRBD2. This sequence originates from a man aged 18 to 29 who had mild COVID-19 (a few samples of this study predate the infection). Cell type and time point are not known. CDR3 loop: CASTSWGAGKDTQYF. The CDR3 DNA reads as TGTGCCAGCACCTCTTGGGGAGCGGGGAAAGATACGCAGTATTTT.